Each of the 16 T cell receptor beta chains below was sequenced from the same sample in a study of identical twins. TCRdb independently ran MiXCR on the 5' RACE reads; one entry per CDR3 protein. Of about 690,000 distinct CDR3 sequences in the sample, less than 7% were seen once. Source material: naive T cells sorted from blood. These receptors were obtained from a man in his late teens or twenties in good health.

V usage is TRBV14 and J usage is TRBJ2-3; unclear D gene. V was shortened by 1 base and J by 2 bases, with 13 bases between the two germline ends. Germline-derived CDR1 and CDR2 are SGHDN and FVKESK. The CDR3 has 16 residues. CDR3 residues: CASSQVALQVTDTQYF. CDR3 bases: TGTGCCAGCAGCCAAGTTGCCCTGCAGGTCACAGATACGCAGTATTTT.

This clonotype was observed many times. V gene TRBV12-5 combines with J gene TRBJ2-2; TRBD1 aligns across 10 bases. V trimming: 4 bases; J trimming: 0 bases; junction bases outside the gene matches: 8. Germline V gene sequence: CDR1 LGHNT, CDR2 FRNRAP. The CDR3 sequence is 18 residues long. The CDR3 nucleotides read TGTGCTAGTGGTTCTCCCTCCGGGACAGGGGCGAACACCGGGGAGCTGTTTTTT. This codes for CASGSPSGTGANTGELFF.

This clonotype appeared a few times. This chain joins TRBV10-3 and TRBJ2-3; 8 nucleotides line up with TRBD1. V lost 7 bases and J lost 4; bases outside the gene matches: 7. Germline-derived CDR1 and CDR2 are ENHRY and SYGVKD. The CDR3 sequence is 14 residues long. The CDR3 nucleotides are TGTGCCATCACCGACAGGGGTACATCAGATACGCAGTATTTT. The encoded protein is CAITDRGTSDTQYF.

In this sample, this clonotype turned up a few times. This sequence joins TRBV5-1 and TRBJ2-1, with unresolved D. The CDR3 is 13 residues long. V was trimmed by 0 bases and J by 11 bases, leaving 12 bases between them. CDR1 SGHRS and CDR2 YFSETQ come from the germline V gene. The CDR3 spells CASSLAELVKQFF. CDR3 coding DNA: TGCGCCAGCAGCTTGGCTGAGCTAGTAAAGCAGTTCTTC.

This clonotype was seen at least ten times. The CDR3 sequence is CASSLGKSTDTQYF. DNA for the CDR3: TGCGCCAGCAGCTTGGGGAAGAGCACAGATACGCAGTATTTT. The chain is built from TRBV5-1 and TRBJ2-3; no firm D call. The CDR3 consists of 14 residues. The V end lost 0 bases, the J end lost 0 bases, and 5 bases lay between the germline ends. Germline V gene sequence: CDR1 SGHRS, CDR2 YFSETQ.

This clonotype was counted ten times or more. The V and J genes are TRBV12-3 or TRBV12-4 and TRBJ1-5, with D unclear. Trimming removed 6 bases at V and 7 bases at J, with 13 bases between. This CDR3 comprises 13 residues. CDR3 residues: CASRGSRWQPQHF. The DNA of the CDR3 is TGTGCCAGCAGGGGGTCGAGGTGGCAGCCCCAGCATTTT.

This clonotype was observed once. The chain carries TRBV20-1 and TRBJ2-5; D not certain. The ends were cut back, 5 bases at V and 4 bases at J, with 11 bases in the middle. This CDR3 has 12 residues. Germline loops: CDR1 DFQATT, CDR2 SNEGSKA (reference sequence). In DNA form, the CDR3 reads TGCAGTGCTTTCAGGTTGGGAGAGACCCAGTACTTC. Translation: CSAFRLGETQYF.

This clonotype was detected a few times. This chain links TRBV6-2 or TRBV6-3 with TRBJ2-1; TRBD2 agrees at 10 bases. This CDR3 contains 15 residues. V lost 5 bases and J lost 8; bases outside the gene matches: 9. Germline lookup yields CDR1 MNHEY and CDR2 SVGEGT. The CDR3, as DNA: TGTGCCAGCAGTACTACTAGCGGGGACACCTATGAGCAGTTCTTC. Amino acid sequence: CASSTTSGDTYEQFF.

This clonotype was found a few times. The CDR3 sequence: CSAAGVGEQYF. CDR3 nucleotides: TGCAGTGCTGCGGGAGTCGGCGAGCAGTACTTC. The V gene is TRBV20-1, the J gene TRBJ2-7, with 7 bases fitting TRBD2. The length of the CDR3 is 11 residues. V gave up 5 bases and J gave up 6 bases; unmatched junction bases: 4. In germline, CDR1 is DFQATT, CDR2 SNEGSKA (reference sequence).

This clonotype was seen repeatedly, ten times or more. This sequence joins TRBV6-2 or TRBV6-3 and TRBJ1-2, with D possibly matching TRBD1 (5 bases). V was trimmed by 7 bases and J by 9 bases, leaving 12 bases between them. Germline CDR1 and CDR2: MNHEY and SVGEGT. The CDR3 covers 11 residues. CDR3 bases: TGTGCCAGCACCATGGGACTCCGCTACACCTTC. It encodes CASTMGLRYTF.

The CDR3 region has the DNA TGCAGCGTTGAAGTGGCGGGTCATCTCTACGAGCAGTACGTC. This translates into CSVEVAGHLYEQYV. The rearrangement links TRBV29-1 to TRBJ2-7; D might be TRBD2 (5 bases). The CDR3 consists of 14 residues. Looked up from germline, CDR1 is SQVTM and CDR2 is ANQGSEA. The V gene lost 1 base and the J gene lost 3 bases, with 13 bases spanning the gap.

The CDR3 spells CASHSQPSTDTQYF. The CDR3 DNA sequence: TGTGCCTCTCATTCCCAACCTAGCACAGATACGCAGTATTTT. The chain is built from TRBV30 and TRBJ2-3; D remains unclear. Trimming shortened V by 7 bases and J by 0 bases, and 14 bases separated the two germline ends. This CDR3 is built from 14 residues. CDR1 is GTSNPN and CDR2 is SVGIG in the germline V gene (reference sequence).

The table lists this clonotype with a few counts. V and J are TRBV12-3 or TRBV12-4 and TRBJ1-1, with 8 bases matching TRBD1. The CDR3 runs to 15 residues. Unmatched junction bases numbered 8, after V lost 7 bases and J lost 1 base. This CDR3 is CASIPDRDRNTEAFF. The DNA for the CDR3 is TGTGCCAGCATCCCGGACAGGGATAGGAACACTGAAGCTTTCTTT.

This clonotype was observed at least ten times. V and J are TRBV6-1 and TRBJ2-3; unclear D gene. The CDR3 totals 13 residues. Germline lookup yields CDR1 MNHNS and CDR2 SASEGT. Deletions cut 6 bases from V and 6 bases from J, with 13 bases between. CDR3: CASRPGTWDTQYF. Here the CDR3 DNA reads TGTGCCAGCAGGCCCGGTACTTGGGATACGCAGTATTTT.

As concerns this clonotype: A much larger clone differs from this one at a single base, so this may be a read error. The chain recombines TRBV7-6 with TRBJ2-1, with D hard to call. This CDR3 spans 14 amino acids. Germline CDR1 SGHVS, CDR2 FNYEAQ. CDR3 nucleotides: TGTGCCAGCAGCTTAGGTGCAGGTTACGATGATCAGTTCTTC. It translates to CASSLGAGYDDQFF.

This clonotype was detected a few times. J is TRBJ2-5 and V is TRBV29-1; 10 nucleotides align to TRBD1. Per germline, CDR1 SQVTM and CDR2 ANQGSEA. With 7 bases clipped from V and 7 bases from J, the junction kept 18 bases outside the gene matches. This CDR3 contains 16 residues. The CDR3 here is CSGYPLGQGTSGTQYF. Written as DNA, the CDR3 is TGCAGCGGTTATCCCTTGGGACAGGGGACGTCCGGGACCCAGTACTTC. The whole variable domain, filled in from reference TRBV29-1 and TRBJ2-5, reads SAVISQKPSRDICQRGTSLTIQCQVDSQVTMMFWYRQQPGQSLTLIATANQGSEATYESGFVIDKFPISRPNLTFSTLTVSNMSPEDSSIYLCSGYPLGQGTSGTQYFGPGTRLLVL.